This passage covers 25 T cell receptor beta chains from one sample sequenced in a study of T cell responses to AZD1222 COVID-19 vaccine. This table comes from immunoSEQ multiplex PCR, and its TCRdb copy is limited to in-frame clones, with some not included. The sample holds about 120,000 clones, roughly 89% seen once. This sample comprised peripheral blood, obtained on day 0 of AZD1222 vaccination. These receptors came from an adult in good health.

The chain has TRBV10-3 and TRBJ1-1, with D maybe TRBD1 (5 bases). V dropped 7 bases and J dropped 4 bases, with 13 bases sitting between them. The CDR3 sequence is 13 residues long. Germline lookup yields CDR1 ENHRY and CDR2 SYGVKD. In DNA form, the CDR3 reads TGTGCCATCACCCCCCCCGGGGGCACTGAAGCTTTCTTT. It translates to CAITPPGGTEAFF.

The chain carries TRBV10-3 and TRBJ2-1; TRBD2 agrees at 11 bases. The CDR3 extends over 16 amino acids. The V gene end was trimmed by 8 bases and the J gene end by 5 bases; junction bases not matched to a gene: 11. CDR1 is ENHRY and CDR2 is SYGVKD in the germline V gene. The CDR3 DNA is TGTGCCATCTCCGCTAGCGGGAGGCCGGGGGACAATGAGCAGTTCTTC. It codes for CAISASGRPGDNEQFF.

The CDR3 region has the DNA TGTGCCTGGGATAAGCAAAGGGGGAACACTGAAGCTTTCTTT. It codes for CAWDKQRGNTEAFF. The V call is TRBV30, the J call TRBJ1-1, with D possibly matching TRBD1 (5 bases). Germline CDR1 and CDR2: GTSNPN and SVGIG (reference sequence). This CDR3 is built from 14 residues. Trimming pared 5 bases from V and 1 base from J, leaving 14 bases between.

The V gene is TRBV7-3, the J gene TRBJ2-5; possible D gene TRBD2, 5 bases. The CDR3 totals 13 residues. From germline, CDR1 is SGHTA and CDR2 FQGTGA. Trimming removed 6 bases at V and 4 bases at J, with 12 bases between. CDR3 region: CASSPDRGETQYF. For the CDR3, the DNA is TGTGCCAGCAGTCCCGATCGGGGAGAGACCCAGTACTTC.

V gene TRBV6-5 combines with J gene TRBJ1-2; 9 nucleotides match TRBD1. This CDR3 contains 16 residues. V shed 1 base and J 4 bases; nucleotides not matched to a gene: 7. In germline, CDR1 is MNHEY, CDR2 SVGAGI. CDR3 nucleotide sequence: TGTGCCAGCAGTTACTTCAGACAGGGGGGAGGCTATGGCTACACCTTC. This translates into CASSYFRQGGGYGYTF.

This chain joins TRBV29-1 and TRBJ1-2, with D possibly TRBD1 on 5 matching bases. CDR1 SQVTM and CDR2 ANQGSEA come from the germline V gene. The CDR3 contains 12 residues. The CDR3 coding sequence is TGCAGTGGGGGGTATCATAACTATGGCTACACCTTC. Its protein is CSGGYHNYGYTF.

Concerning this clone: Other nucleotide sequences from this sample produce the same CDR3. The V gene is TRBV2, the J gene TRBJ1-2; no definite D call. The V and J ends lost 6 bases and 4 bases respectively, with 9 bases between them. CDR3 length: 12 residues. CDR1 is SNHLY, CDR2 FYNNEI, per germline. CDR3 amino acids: CASSEMGYGYTF. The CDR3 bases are TGTGCCAGCAGCGAAATGGGCTATGGCTACACCTTC. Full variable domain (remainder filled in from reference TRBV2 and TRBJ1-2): EPEVTQTPSHQVTQMGQEVILRCVPISNHLYFYWYRQILGQKVEFLVSFYNNEISEKSEIFDDQFSVERPDGSNFTLKIRSTKLEDSAMYFCASSEMGYGYTFGSGTRLTVV.

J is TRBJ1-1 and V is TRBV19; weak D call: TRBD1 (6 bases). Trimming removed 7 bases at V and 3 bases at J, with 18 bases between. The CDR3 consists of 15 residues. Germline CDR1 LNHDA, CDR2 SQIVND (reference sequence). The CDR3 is CASTLGGGRYTEAFF. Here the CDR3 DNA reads TGTGCCAGTACCCTCGGCGGGGGCCGATACACTGAAGCTTTCTTT.

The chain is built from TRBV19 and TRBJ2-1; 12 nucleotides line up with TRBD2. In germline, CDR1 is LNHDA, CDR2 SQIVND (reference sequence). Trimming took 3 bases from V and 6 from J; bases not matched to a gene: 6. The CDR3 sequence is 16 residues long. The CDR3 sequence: CASSILAGGASNEQFF. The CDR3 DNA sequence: TGTGCCAGTAGTATTCTAGCGGGAGGGGCTAGCAATGAGCAGTTCTTC.

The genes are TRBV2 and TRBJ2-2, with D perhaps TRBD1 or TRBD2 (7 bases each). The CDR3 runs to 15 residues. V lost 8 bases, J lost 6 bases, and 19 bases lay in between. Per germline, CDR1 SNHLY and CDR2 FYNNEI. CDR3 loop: CASGWPGGEPGELFF. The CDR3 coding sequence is TGTGCCAGCGGCTGGCCAGGGGGGGAGCCCGGGGAGCTGTTTTTT.

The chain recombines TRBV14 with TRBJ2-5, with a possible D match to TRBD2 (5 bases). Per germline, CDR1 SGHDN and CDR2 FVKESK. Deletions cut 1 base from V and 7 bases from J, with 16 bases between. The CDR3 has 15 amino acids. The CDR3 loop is CASSQAGTGRGTQYF. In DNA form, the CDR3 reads TGTGCCAGCAGCCAAGCAGGCACGGGCCGGGGGACCCAGTACTTC.

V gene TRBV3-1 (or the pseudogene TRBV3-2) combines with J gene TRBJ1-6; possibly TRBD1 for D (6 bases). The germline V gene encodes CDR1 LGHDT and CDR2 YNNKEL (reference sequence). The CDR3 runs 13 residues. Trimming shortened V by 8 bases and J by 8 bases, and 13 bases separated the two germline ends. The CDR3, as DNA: TGTGCCAGCCGCGGACAGCTTCATTCACCCCTCCACTTT. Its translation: CASRGQLHSPLHF.

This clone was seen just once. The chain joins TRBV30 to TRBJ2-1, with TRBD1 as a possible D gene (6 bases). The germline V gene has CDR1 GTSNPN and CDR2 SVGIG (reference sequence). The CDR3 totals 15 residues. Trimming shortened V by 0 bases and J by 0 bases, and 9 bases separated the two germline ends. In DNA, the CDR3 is TGTGCCTGGAGTGTACAGGGTAGCTCCTACAATGAGCAGTTCTTC. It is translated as CAWSVQGSSYNEQFF.

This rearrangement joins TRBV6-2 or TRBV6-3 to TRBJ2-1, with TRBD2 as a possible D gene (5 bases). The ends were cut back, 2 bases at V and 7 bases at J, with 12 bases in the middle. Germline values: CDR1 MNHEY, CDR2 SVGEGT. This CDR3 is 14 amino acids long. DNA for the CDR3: TGTGCCAGCAGTTACAGATCGGGGTGGAATGAGCAGTTCTTC. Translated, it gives CASSYRSGWNEQFF.

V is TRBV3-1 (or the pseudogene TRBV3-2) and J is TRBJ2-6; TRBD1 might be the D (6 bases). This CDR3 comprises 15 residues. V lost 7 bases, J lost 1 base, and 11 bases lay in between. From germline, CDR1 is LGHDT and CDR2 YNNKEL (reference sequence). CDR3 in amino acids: CASTEGGSGANVLTF. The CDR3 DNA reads TGTGCCAGCACCGAAGGGGGATCTGGGGCCAACGTCCTGACTTTC.

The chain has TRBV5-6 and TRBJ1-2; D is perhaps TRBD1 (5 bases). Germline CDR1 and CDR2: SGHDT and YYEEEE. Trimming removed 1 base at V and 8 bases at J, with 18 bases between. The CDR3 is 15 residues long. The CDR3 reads CASSLLVPGSGGYTF. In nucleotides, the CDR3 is TGTGCCAGCAGCTTGTTGGTCCCAGGGTCTGGCGGCTACACCTTC.

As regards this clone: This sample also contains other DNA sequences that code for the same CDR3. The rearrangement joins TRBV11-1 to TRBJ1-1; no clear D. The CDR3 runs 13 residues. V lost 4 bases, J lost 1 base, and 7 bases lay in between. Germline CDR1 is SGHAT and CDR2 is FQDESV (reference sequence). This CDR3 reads CASSSQENTEAFF. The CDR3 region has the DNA TGTGCCAGCAGCTCGCAAGAGAACACTGAAGCTTTCTTT.

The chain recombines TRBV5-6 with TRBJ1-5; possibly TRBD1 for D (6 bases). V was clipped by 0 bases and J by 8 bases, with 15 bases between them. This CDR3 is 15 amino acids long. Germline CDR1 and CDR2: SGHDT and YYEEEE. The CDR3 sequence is CASSLGGPGVKPQHF. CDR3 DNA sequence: TGTGCCAGCAGCTTGGGTGGGCCAGGGGTTAAGCCCCAGCATTTT.

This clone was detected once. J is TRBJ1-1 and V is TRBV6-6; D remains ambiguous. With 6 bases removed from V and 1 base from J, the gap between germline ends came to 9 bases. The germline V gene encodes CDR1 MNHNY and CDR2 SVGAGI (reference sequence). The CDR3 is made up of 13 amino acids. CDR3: CASSLLENTEAFF. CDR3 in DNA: TGTGCCAGCAGCCTTCTAGAGAACACTGAAGCTTTCTTT.

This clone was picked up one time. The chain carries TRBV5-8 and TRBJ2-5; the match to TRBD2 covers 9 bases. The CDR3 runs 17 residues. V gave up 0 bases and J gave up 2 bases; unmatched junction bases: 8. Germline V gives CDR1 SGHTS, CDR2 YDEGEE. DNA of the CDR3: TGTGCCAGCAGCTTGGGGCGAGCGGGGGGACTTCAAGAGACCCAGTACTTC. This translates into CASSLGRAGGLQETQYF.

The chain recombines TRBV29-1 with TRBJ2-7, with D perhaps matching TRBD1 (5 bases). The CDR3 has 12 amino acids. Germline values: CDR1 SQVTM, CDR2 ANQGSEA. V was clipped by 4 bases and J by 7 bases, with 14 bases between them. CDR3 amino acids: CSVVGALWEQYF. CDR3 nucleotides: TGCAGCGTTGTAGGGGCCCTCTGGGAGCAGTACTTC.

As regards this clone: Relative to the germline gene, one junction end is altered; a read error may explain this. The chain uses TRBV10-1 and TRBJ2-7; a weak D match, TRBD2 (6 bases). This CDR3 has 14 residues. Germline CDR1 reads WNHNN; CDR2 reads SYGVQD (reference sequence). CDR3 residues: CASNPTRSSSEQYF. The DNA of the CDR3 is TGCGCCAGCAACCCGACTAGAAGTTCCTCCGAGCAGTACTTC.

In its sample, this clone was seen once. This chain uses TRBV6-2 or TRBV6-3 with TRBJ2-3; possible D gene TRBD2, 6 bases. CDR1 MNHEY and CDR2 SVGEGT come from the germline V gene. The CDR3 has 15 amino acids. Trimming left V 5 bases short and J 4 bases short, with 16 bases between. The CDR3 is CASSTNRGGADTQYF. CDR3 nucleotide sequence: TGTGCCAGCAGTACCAACCGGGGAGGAGCAGATACGCAGTATTTT.

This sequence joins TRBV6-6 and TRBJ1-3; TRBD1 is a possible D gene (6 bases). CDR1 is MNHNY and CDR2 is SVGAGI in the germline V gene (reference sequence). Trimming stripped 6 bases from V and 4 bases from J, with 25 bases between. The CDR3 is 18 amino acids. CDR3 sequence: CASSRDNPGGAGGNTIYF. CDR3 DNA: TGTGCCAGCAGCCGAGACAACCCGGGGGGCGCTGGAGGAAACACCATATATTTT.

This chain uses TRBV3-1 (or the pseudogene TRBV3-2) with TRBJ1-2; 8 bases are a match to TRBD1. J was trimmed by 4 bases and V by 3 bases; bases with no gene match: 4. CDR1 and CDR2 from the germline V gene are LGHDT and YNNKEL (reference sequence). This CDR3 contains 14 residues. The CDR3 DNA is TGTGCCAGCAGCCACAGACAGGGGTTCTATGGCTACACCTTC. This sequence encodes CASSHRQGFYGYTF.